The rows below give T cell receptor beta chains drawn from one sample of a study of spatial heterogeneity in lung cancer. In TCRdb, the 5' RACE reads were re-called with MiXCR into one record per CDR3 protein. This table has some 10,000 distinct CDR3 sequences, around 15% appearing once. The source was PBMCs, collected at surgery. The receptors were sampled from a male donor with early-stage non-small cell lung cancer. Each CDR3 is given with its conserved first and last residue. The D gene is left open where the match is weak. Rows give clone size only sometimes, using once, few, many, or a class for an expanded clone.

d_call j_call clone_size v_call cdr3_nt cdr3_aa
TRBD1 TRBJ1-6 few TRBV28 TGTGCCAGCAGCTCCGGAGGGACAGGGGCTAATTCACCCCTCCACTTT CASSSGGTGANSPLHF
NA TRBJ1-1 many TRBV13 TGTGCCAGCAGCCCCAGACCCAACACTGAAGCTTTCTTT CASSPRPNTEAFF
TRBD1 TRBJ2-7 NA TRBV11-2 TGTGCCAGCAGCCTCGGGACAGGGGACGGAGAGCAGTACTTC CASSLGTGDGEQYF
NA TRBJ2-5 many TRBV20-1 TGCAGTGCTAGACGGGAGCTGGTACAAGAGACCCAGTACTTC CSARRELVQETQYF
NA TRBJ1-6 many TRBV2 TGTGCCAGCAGTGAAGGGAATTCACCCCTCCACTTT CASSEGNSPLHF
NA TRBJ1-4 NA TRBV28 TGTGCCAGCAGTCCTCATTCGGGGTCTCAGGAAAAACTGTTTTTT CASSPHSGSQEKLFF
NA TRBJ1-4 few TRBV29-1 TGCAGCGTTACCCTCACGGGAGGGCTGTTTTTT CSVTLTGGLFF
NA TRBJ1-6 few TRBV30 TGTGCCTGGAGCCGGGACAATAATTCACCCCTCCACTTT CAWSRDNNSPLHF
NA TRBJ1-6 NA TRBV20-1 TGCAGTGCCCCTGGTGGGGTCCAACGCGGAAATTCACCCCTCCACTTT CSAPGGVQRGNSPLHF
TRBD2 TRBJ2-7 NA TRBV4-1 TGCGCCAGCAGCCAAGCGGGACTAGCGAGCTACGAGCAGTACTTC CASSQAGLASYEQYF
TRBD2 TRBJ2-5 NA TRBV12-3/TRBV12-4 TGTGCCAGCAGACTAGCGGGAGTGGAGACCCAGTACTTC CASRLAGVETQYF
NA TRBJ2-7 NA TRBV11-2 TGTGCCAGCAGCTCCCTACCGCCGCTGGGGCAATACGAGCAGTACTTC CASSSLPPLGQYEQYF
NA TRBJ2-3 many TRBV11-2 TGTGCCACTGGAGGGCCGGGCGTGGATACGCAGTATTTT CATGGPGVDTQYF
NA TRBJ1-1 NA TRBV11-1 TGTGCCAGCAGCTGGGGGGCGGGGAACACTGAAGCTTTCTTT CASSWGAGNTEAFF
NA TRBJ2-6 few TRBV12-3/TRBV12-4 TGTGCCAGCAGTTTATCCGCGTTAGGGGCCAACGTCCTGACTTTC CASSLSALGANVLTF
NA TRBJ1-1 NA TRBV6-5 TGTGCCAGCAGTTCGGCGGACGCGGGGAGCACTGAAGCTTTCTTT CASSSADAGSTEAFF
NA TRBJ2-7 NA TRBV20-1 TGCAGTGCTAGAGATCTACAAACCGCCTACGAGCAGTACTTC CSARDLQTAYEQYF